This TCR beta chain stems from a study of shared T cell receptors in the human thymus. Assay used: immunoSEQ multiplex PCR; TCRdb lists only in-frame clones, some missing. Among some 700,000 clones, around 87% were seen once, and the ten largest hold around 0.01%. In germline, CDR1 is KGHSH, CDR2 LQKENI. The CDR3 consists of 16 residues. Trimming cost V 6 bases and J 3 bases; bases outside gene matches: 11. The sample also formed part of further work on human thymus T cells. In that study: Donors were healthy Finnish babies undergoing corrective operations for congenital heart defects. Thymus tissue for the work was resected from patients undergoing corrective heart surgery. In unrelated individuals, thymic repertoires overlapped highly, according to related research.

The source is a boy less than two years old with a congenital heart defect. Sequenced input: thymocytes. This chain links TRBV18 with TRBJ1-2; 9 positions match TRBD1. This CDR3 is CASSPRDRAGDYGYTF. Here the CDR3 DNA reads TGTGCCAGCTCCCCTCGGGACAGGGCGGGCGACTATGGCTACACCTTC.